The clone carrying this T cell receptor (beta chain) was seen a handful of times. The germline CDR1 and CDR2 sequences are SGDLS and YYNGEE. Trimming removed 2 bases from V and 3 bases from J; junction bases left unmatched: 5. The CDR3 extends over 14 amino acids. Under the authors' procedure: Nucleated cell number was recorded as an estimate derived from reference gene primer amplification. Some clones are missing from TCRdb's copy, which holds only in-frame ones; the method was immunoSEQ multiplex PCR. That table supplies the V and J calls and clone size; D and trimming were determined from the DNA. The table has about 180,000 clones, around nine tenths seen once. This entry comes from a study of blood T cell repertoires in COVID-19. Study-level information: PBMCs, B-cell-depleted T cells, or T cells provided the cDNA or gDNA that made up the material.

In Seattle, patients joined the study during active infection and were tracked longitudinally. Source material: peripheral blood. V gene TRBV9 combines with J gene TRBJ2-7; the match to TRBD1 covers 7 bases. The source is a man aged 60 to 69 with COVID-19, enrolled during active disease. CDR3: CASSVQGVGYEQYF. CDR3 in DNA: TGTGCCAGCAGCGTTCAGGGGGTTGGCTACGAGCAGTACTTC. The whole variable domain, remainder taken from reference TRBV9 and TRBJ2-7, is DSGVTQTPKHLITATGQRVTLRCSPRSGDLSVYWYQQSLDQGLQFLIQYYNGEERAKGNILERFSAQQFPDLHSELNLSSLELGDSALYFCASSVQGVGYEQYFGPGTRLTVT.